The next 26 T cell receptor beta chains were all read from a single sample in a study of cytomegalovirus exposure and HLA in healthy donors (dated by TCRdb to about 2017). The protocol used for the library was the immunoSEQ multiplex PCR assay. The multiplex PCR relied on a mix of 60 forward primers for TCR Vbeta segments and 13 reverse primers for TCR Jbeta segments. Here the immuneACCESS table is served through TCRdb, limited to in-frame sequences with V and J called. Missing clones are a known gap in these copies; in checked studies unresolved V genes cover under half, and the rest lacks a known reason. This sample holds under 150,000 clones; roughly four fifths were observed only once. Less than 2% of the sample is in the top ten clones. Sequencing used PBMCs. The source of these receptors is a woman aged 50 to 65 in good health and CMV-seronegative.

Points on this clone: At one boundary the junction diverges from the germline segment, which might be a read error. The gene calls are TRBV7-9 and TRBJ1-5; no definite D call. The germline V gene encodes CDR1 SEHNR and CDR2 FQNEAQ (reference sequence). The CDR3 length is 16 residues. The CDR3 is CASSSDLGNSNQPQNF. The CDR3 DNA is TGTGCCAGCAGCTCAGATCTCGGGAATAGCAATCAGCCCCAGAATTTT.

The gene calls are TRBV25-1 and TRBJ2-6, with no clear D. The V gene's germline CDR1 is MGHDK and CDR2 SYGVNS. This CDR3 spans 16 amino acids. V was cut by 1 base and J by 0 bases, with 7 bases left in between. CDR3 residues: CASSELQSSGANVLTF. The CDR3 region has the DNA TGTGCCAGCAGTGAATTACAGAGCTCTGGGGCCAACGTCCTGACTTTC.

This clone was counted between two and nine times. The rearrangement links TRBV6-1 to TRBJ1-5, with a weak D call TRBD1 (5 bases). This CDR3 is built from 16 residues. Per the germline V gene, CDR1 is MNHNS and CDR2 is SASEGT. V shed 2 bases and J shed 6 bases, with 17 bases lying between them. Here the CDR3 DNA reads TGTGCCAGCAGTGAATTGTTGGCAGGGTCAGGTCAGCCCCAGCATTTT. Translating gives CASSELLAGSGQPQHF.

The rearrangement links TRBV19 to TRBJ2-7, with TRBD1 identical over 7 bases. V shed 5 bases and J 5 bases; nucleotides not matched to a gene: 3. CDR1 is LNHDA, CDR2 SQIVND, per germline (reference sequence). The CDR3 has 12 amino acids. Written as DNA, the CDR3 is TGTGCCAGTAGTGCAGGGGGTAACGAGCAGTACTTC. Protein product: CASSAGGNEQYF.

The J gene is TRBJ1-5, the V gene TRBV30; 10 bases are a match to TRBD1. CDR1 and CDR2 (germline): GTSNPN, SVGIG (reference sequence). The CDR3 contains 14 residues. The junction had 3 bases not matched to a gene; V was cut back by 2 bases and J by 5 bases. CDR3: CAWSSGQGDQPQHF. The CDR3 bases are TGTGCCTGGAGTAGTGGACAGGGGGATCAGCCCCAGCATTTT.

The CDR3 reads CASSIEGGRTEAFF. The CDR3 DNA sequence: TGTGCCAGTAGTATAGAGGGGGGGCGGACTGAAGCTTTCTTT. This chain joins TRBV19 and TRBJ1-1; TRBD1 might be the D (6 bases). This CDR3 comprises 14 residues. Trimming shortened V by 0 bases and J by 5 bases, and 10 bases separated the two germline ends. CDR1 and CDR2 from the germline V gene are LNHDA and SQIVND (reference sequence).

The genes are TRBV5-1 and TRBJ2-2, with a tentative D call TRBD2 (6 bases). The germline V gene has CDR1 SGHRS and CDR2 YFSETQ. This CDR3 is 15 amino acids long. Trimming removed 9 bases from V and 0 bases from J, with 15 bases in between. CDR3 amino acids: CATTEGTSNTGELFF. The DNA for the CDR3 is TGCGCCACAACCGAGGGGACTTCGAACACCGGGGAGCTGTTTTTT.

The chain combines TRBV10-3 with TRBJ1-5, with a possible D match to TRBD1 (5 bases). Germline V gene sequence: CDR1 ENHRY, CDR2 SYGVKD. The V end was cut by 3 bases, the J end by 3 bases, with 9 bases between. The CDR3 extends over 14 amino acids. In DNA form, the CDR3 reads TGTGCCATCAGTGAAGTCAGGGACAATCAGCCCCAGCATTTT. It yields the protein CAISEVRDNQPQHF.

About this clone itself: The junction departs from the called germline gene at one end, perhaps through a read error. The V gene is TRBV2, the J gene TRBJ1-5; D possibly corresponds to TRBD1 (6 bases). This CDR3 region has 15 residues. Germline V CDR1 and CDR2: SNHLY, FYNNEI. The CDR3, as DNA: TGTGCCAGCAGTGAAGGTCGGGGGGCCGTGAAGCCCCAGAATTTT. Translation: CASSEGRGAVKPQNF.

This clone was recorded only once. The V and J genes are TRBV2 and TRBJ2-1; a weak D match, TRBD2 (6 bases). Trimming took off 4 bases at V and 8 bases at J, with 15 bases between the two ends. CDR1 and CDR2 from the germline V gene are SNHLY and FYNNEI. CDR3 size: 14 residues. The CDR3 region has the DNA TGTGCCAGCAGTGCCCAGCGGGCTGACGATGAGCAGTTCTTC. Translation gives CASSAQRADDEQFF.

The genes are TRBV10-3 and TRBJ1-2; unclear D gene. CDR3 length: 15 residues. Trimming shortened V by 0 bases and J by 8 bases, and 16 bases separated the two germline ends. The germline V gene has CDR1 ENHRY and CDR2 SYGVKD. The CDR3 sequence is CAISESWQDPWGYTF. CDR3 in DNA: TGTGCCATCAGTGAGTCCTGGCAGGATCCATGGGGCTACACCTTC.

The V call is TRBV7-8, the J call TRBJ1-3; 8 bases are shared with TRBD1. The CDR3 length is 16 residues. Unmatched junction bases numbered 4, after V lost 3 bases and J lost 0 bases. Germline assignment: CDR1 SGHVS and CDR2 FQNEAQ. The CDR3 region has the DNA TGTGCCAGCAGCTTCGGACAGGGTCGCTCTGGAAACACCATATATTTT. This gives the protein CASSFGQGRSGNTIYF.

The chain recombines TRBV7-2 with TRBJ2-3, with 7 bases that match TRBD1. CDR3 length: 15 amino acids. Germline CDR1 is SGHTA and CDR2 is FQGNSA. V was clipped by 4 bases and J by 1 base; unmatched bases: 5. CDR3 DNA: TGTGCCAGCAGCTCCGGACAGGATGGCACAGATACGCAGTATTTT. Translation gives CASSSGQDGTDTQYF.

CDR3 DNA: TGTGCCAGCAGCTTACTTCTAGCGGGAGCTGCCTACAATGAGCAGTTCTTC. The encoded protein is CASSLLLAGAAYNEQFF. The genes are TRBV7-9 and TRBJ2-1; the match to TRBD2 covers 10 bases. The J segment lost 2 bases and the V segment lost 2 bases, leaving 6 bases of the junction unmatched. This CDR3 contains 17 residues. Germline assignment: CDR1 SEHNR and CDR2 FQNEAQ (reference sequence).

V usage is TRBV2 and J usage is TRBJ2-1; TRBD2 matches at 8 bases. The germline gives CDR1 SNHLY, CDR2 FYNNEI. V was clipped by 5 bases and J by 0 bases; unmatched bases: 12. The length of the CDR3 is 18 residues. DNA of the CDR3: TGTGCCAGCAGTATGGATATTGGACTAGCAGGCTCCTACAATGAGCAGTTCTTC. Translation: CASSMDIGLAGSYNEQFF.

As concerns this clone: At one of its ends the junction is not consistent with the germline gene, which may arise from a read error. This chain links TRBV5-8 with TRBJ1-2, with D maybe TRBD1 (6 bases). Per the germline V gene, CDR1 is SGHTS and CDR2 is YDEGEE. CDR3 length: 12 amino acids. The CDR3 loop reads CASRRTDLGYPF. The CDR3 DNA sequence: TGTGCCAGCAGGCGGACAGATCTTGGCTACCCCTTC.

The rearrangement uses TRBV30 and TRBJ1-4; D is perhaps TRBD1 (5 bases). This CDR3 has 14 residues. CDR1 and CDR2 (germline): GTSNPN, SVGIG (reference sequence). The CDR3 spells CVAVQAGRGEKLFF. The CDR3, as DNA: TGTGTCGCCGTCCAGGCAGGGAGGGGTGAAAAACTGTTTTTT.

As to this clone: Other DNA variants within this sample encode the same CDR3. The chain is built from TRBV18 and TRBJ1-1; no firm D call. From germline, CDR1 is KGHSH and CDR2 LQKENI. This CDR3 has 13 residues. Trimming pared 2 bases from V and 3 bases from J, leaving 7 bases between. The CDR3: CASSPLRDTEAFF. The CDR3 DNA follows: TGTGCCAGCTCACCATTGAGGGACACTGAAGCTTTCTTT.

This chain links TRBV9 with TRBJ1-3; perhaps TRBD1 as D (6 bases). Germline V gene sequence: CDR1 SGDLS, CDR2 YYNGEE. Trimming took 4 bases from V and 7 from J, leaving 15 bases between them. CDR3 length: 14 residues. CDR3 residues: CASSPGGDTNTIYF. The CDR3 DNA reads TGTGCCAGCAGCCCCGGGGGGGACACGAACACCATATATTTT.

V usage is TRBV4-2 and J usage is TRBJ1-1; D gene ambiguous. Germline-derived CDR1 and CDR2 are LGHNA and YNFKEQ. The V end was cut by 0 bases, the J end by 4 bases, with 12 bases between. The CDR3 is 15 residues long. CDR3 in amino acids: CASSQDGGVSTEAFF. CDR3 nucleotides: TGTGCCAGCAGCCAAGATGGTGGTGTGAGCACTGAAGCTTTCTTT.

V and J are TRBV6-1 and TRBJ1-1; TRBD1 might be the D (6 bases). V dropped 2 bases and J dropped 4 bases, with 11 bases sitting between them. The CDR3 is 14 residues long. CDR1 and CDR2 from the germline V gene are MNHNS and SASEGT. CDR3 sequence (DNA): TGTGCCAGCAGTGAATATACAGGGCTCACTGAAGCTTTCTTT. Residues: CASSEYTGLTEAFF.

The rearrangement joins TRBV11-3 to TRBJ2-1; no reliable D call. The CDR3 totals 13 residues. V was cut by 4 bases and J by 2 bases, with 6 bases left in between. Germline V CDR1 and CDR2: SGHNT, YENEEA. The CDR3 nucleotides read TGTGCCAGCAGCTCGTACACCTACAATGAGCAGTTCTTC. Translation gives CASSSYTYNEQFF.

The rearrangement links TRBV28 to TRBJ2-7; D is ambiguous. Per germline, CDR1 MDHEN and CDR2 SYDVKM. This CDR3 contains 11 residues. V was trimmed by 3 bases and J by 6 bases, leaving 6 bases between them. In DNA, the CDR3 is TGTGCCAGCAGTTTTCTGCGCGAGCAGTACTTC. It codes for CASSFLREQYF.

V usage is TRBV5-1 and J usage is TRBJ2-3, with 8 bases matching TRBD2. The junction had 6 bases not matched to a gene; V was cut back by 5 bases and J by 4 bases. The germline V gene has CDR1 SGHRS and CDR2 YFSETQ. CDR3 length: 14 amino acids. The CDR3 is CASRGTRGSDTQYF. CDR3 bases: TGCGCCAGCAGAGGGACTAGAGGGTCAGATACGCAGTATTTT.

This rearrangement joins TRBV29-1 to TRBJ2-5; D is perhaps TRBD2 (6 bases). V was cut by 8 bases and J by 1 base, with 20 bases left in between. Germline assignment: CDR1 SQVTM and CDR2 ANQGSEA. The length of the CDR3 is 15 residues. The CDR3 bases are TGCAGCACGCACCGGGACTTACTTTTCCAAGAGACCCAGTACTTC. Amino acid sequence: CSTHRDLLFQETQYF.

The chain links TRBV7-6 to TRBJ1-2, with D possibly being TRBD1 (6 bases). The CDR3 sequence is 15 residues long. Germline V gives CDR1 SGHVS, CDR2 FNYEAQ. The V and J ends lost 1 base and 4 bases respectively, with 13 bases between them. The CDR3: CASSLDPGQTYGYTF. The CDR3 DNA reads TGTGCCAGCAGCTTAGATCCTGGACAGACCTATGGCTACACCTTC.